The clone carrying this T cell receptor (beta chain) was counted between two and nine times. Its antigen remains unknown. CDR3 length: 13 residues. CDR1 and CDR2 (germline): SGHTA, FQGNSA. V lost 0 bases to trimming and J lost 13 bases, with 12 bases between them. Each sample yielded at least 5 micrograms of PBMC total RNA. This sample was taken from a study of blood T cells in healthy people across ages. A J-beta primer mix and a sample-barcoded 5' primer were used in a second PCR of roughly 7 to 12 cycles. From each sample, at least 2.5 million paired-end reads containing CDR3 were obtained. TCRdb analysed the 5' RACE reads with MiXCR anew, one entry per CDR3 protein. Of some 1,800,000 distinct CDR3 sequences listed, 35% to 50% were seen once; the top ten hold more than 20%. Points from the study as a whole: In older individuals, TCR beta diversity per million T cells was lower, falling roughly linearly with age.

The receptor comes from a human donor in good health. This chain connects TRBV7-2 to TRBJ1-4; TRBD1 might be the D (5 bases). Specimen: blood. CDR3 nucleotide sequence: TGTGCCAGCAGCTTAGCAGGTTCTGGGGGACTGTTTTTT. Translation: CASSLAGSGGLFF.